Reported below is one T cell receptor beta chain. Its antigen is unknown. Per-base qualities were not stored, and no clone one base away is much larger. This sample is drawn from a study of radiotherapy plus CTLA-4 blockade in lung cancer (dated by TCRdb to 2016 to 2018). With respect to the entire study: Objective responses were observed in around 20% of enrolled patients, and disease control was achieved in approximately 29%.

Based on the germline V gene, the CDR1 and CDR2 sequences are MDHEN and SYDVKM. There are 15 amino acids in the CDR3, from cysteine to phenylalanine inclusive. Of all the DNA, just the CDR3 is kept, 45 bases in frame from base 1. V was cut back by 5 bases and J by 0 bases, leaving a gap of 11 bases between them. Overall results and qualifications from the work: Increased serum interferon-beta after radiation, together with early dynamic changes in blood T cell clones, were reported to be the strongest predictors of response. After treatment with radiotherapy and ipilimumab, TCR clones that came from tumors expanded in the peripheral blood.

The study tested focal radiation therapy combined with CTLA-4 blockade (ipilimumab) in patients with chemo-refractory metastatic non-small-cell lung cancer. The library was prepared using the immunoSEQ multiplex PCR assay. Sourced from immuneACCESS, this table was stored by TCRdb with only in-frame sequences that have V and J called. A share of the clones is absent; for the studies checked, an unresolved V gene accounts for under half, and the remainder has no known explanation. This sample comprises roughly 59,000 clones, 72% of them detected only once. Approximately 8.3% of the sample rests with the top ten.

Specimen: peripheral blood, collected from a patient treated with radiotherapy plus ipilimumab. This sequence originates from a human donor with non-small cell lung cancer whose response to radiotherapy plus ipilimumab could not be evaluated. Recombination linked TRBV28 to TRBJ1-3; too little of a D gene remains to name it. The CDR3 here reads CASSTPSGSGNTIYF. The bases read TGTGCCAGCAGTACCCCTTCGGGCTCTGGAAACACCATATATTTT.